The clone carrying this TCR beta chain is medium-sized. The record originates from a study of early T cells in non-severe SARS-CoV-2 infection. Unique molecular identifiers were added to individual cDNA molecules. TCRdb ran MiXCR on the 5' RACE reads and lists one entry per CDR3 protein. The table lists 25,000 to 35,000 distinct CDR3 sequences, about 4.9% of them singletons. CDR1 SGHDN and CDR2 FVKESK come from the germline V gene. Trimming cost V 1 base and J 16 bases, with 17 bases left between them. CDR3 size: 13 residues. The source is an adult who was a healthcare worker with PCR-confirmed SARS-CoV-2 infection or an uninfected control (not recorded which). Sequenced here: whole blood, sampled at baseline. This chain connects TRBV14 to TRBJ2-1, with TRBD1 as a possible D gene (6 bases). CDR3 residues: CASSQGTGLVLFF. CDR3 bases: TGTGCCAGCAGCCAAGGAACAGGGCTGGTCCTCTTCTTC.